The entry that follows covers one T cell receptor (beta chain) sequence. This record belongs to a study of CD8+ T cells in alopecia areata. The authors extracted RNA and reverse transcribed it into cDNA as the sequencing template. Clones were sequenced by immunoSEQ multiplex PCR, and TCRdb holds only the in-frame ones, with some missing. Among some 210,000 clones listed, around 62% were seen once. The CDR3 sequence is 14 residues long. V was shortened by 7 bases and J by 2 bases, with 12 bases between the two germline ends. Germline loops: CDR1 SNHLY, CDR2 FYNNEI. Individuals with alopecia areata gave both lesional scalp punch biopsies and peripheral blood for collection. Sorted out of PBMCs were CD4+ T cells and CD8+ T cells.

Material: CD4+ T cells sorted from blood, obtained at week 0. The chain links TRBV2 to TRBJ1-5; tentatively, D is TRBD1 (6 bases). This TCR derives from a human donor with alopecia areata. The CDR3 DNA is TGTGCCAGCAAGGGGGTAACGGGCAATCAGCCCCAGCATTTT. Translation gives CASKGVTGNQPQHF. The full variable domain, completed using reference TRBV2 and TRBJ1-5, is EPEVTQTPSHQVTQMGQEVILRCVPISNHLYFYWYRQILGQKVEFLVSFYNNEISEKSEIFDDQFSVERPDGSNFTLKIRSTKLEDSAMYFCASKGVTGNQPQHFGDGTRLSIL.